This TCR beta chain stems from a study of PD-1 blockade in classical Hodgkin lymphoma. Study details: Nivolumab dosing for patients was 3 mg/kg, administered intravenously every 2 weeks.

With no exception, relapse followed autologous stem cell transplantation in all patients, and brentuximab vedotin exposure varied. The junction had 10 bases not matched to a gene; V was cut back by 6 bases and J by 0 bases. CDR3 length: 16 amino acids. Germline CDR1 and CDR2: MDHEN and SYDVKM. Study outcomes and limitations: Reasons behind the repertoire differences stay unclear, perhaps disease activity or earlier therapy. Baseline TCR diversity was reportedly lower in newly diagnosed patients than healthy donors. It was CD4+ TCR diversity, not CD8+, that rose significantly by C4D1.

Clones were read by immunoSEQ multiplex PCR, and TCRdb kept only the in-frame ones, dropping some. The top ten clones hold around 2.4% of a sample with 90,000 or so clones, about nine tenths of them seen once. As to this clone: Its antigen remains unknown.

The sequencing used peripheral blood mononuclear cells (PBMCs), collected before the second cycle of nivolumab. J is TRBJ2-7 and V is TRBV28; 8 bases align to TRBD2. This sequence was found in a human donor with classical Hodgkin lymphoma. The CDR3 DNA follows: TGTGCCAGCAGGCCCGTCGGACTAGCCAACTCCTACGAGCAGTACTTC. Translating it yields CASRPVGLANSYEQYF.